The next 31 T cell receptor beta chains were all read from a single sample in a study of human T cells and chemical hapten exposure. TCRdb called the RACE reads again in MiXCR, with one record for every CDR3 protein. The sample consists of tens of thousands of distinct CDR3 sequences, 11% of them appearing once. As to time point: patch test 2, 6 weeks after DPC sensitization. Treatment defined: therapeutic diphenylcyclopropenone sensitization with weekly scalp DPC. This specimen consisted of whole blood, obtained in connection with sensitization to the hapten diphenylcyclopropenone (DPC). The receptor source for this set is a man aged 40-50 years with alopecia areata. Some clones in this sample may be carry-over from other donors' samples.

This clonotype was counted between two and nine times. The chain combines TRBV29-1 with TRBJ1-2; 10 bases fit TRBD1. V gave up 4 bases and J gave up 8 bases; unmatched junction bases: 7. CDR1 and CDR2 (germline): SQVTM, ANQGSEA. The CDR3 loop spans 13 amino acids. This CDR3 reads CSVVGTGANGYTF. CDR3 nucleotides: TGCAGCGTTGTGGGGACAGGGGCTAACGGCTACACCTTC.

This rearrangement joins TRBV4-2 to TRBJ1-1; 7 bases are a match to TRBD1. CDR1 and CDR2 from the germline V gene are LGHNA and YNFKEQ. The V segment lost 7 bases and the J segment 1 base; nucleotides outside the gene matches: 9. This CDR3 comprises 15 residues. The CDR3 reads CASTRNRGPNTEAFF. For the CDR3, the DNA is TGTGCCAGCACCAGGAACAGGGGCCCGAACACTGAAGCTTTCTTT.

The chain couples TRBV30 to TRBJ2-7; TRBD2 might be the D (5 bases). This CDR3 is built from 14 residues. V lost 0 bases, J lost 1 base, and 10 bases lay in between. Germline CDR1 GTSNPN, CDR2 SVGIG (reference sequence). The CDR3 is CAWSVTGISYEQYF. The CDR3, as DNA: TGTGCCTGGAGTGTAACCGGGATTTCCTACGAGCAGTACTTC. The full variable domain, its missing parts supplied by reference TRBV30 and TRBJ2-7, is SQTIHQWPATLVQPVGSPLSLECTVEGTSNPNLYWYRQAAGRGLQLLFYSVGIGQISSEVPQNLSASRPQDRQFILSSKKLLLSDSGFYLCAWSVTGISYEQYFGPGTRLTVT.

The sample holds many counts of this clonotype. This sequence joins TRBV29-1 and TRBJ1-4; D not resolved. Germline V gives CDR1 SQVTM, CDR2 ANQGSEA. Trimming removed 5 bases at V and 3 bases at J, with 4 bases between. The CDR3 has 11 residues. The CDR3 loop reads CSVMPNEKLFF. The CDR3 nucleotides read TGCAGCGTTATGCCTAATGAAAAACTGTTTTTT.

This clonotype was observed at least ten times. This chain joins TRBV29-1 and TRBJ2-1, with D possibly being TRBD1 (6 bases). CDR1 is SQVTM, CDR2 ANQGSEA, per germline. The V and J ends lost 7 bases and 6 bases respectively, with 19 bases between them. The CDR3 loop spans 14 amino acids. CDR3 nucleotide sequence: TGCAGCGGGGCAGGACAGTTGGGTAGCAATGAGCAGTTCTTC. This sequence encodes CSGAGQLGSNEQFF.

This clonotype was detected ten times or more. The V and J genes are TRBV18 and TRBJ2-3, with unresolved D. The CDR3 is made up of 14 amino acids. The V and J ends lost 3 bases and 2 bases respectively, with 9 bases between them. Germline V lookup: CDR1 KGHSH, CDR2 LQKENI. This CDR3 reads CASSPELLTDTQYF. The CDR3, as DNA: TGTGCCAGCTCACCGGAGCTTCTCACAGATACGCAGTATTTT. Full variable domain (missing parts from reference TRBV18 and TRBJ2-3): NAGVMQNPRHLVRRRGQEARLRCSPMKGHSHVYWYRQLPEEGLKFMVYLQKENIIDESGMPKERFSAEFPKEGPSILRIQQVVRGDSAAYFCASSPELLTDTQYFGPGTRLTVL.

This clonotype was counted at least ten times. The rearrangement uses TRBV25-1 and TRBJ2-3; 7 positions match TRBD2. Trimming cost V 4 bases and J 0 bases; bases outside gene matches: 10. The CDR3 is 17 residues long. CDR1 is MGHDK, CDR2 SYGVNS, per germline. In DNA form, the CDR3 reads TGTGCCAGCAGTGGGGGTCCTAGCGGATCTAGCACAGATACGCAGTATTTT. Amino acid sequence: CASSGGPSGSSTDTQYF.

Here the CDR3 DNA reads TGTGCCACCAGTGACCAGGGACTAGCGGGTGAGCAGTTCTTC. Protein product: CATSDQGLAGEQFF. The chain combines TRBV24-1 with TRBJ2-1; TRBD2 matches 12 bases. V shed 4 bases, J shed 9 bases, and the junction held 3 bases outside the gene matches. The CDR3 length is 14 residues. The germline gives CDR1 KGHDR, CDR2 SFDVKD.

The chain joins TRBV5-4 to TRBJ2-1; a weak D match, TRBD1 (6 bases). Looked up from germline, CDR1 is SGHNT and CDR2 is YYREEE (reference sequence). V dropped 1 base and J dropped 8 bases, with 13 bases sitting between them. This CDR3 contains 14 residues. CDR3 loop: CASSLPLAGDEQFF. Here the CDR3 DNA reads TGTGCCAGCAGCTTGCCCCTAGCAGGGGATGAGCAGTTCTTC. Supplemented by reference TRBV5-4 and TRBJ2-1, the full variable domain reads ETGVTQSPTHLIKTRGQQVTLRCSSQSGHNTVSWYQQALGQGPQFIFQYYREEENGRGNFPPRFSGLQFPNYSSELNVNALELDDSALYLCASSLPLAGDEQFFGPGTRLTVL.

This rearrangement joins TRBV7-9 to TRBJ2-7, with unresolved D. The V end was cut by 2 bases, the J end by 0 bases, with 11 bases between. This CDR3 spans 15 amino acids. CDR1 and CDR2 (germline): SEHNR, FQNEAQ (reference sequence). CDR3 loop: CASSLRASSSYEQYF. DNA for the CDR3: TGTGCCAGCAGCTTAAGGGCATCGAGCTCCTACGAGCAGTACTTC.

Concerning this clonotype: The junction and the germline gene differ at one end; a read error may be behind it. The genes are TRBV4-3 and TRBJ2-2, with D possibly matching TRBD2 (5 bases). The CDR3 extends over 14 amino acids. Germline V CDR1 and CDR2: LGHNA, YSLEER. The CDR3 DNA follows: TGCGCCAGCAGCCAAGGGGTGCCCACCGGGGAGCTGCTTTTT. Translated: CASSQGVPTGELLF.

The chain links TRBV4-1 to TRBJ1-5, with D possibly being TRBD1 (5 bases). Per the germline V gene, CDR1 is MGHRA and CDR2 is YSYEKL. Trimming removed 2 bases at V and 5 bases at J, with 16 bases between. This CDR3 contains 16 residues. The CDR3 reads CASSQYAEGNYQPQHF. CDR3 DNA sequence: TGCGCCAGCAGCCAATACGCAGAGGGGAATTATCAGCCCCAGCATTTT.

This clonotype was detected many times. CDR3 sequence reads: CASSSRQKTGELFF. The CDR3, as DNA: TGTGCCAGCAGCTCCCGACAGAAAACCGGGGAGCTGTTTTTT. The chain employs TRBV7-8 and TRBJ2-2; TRBD1 might be the D (5 bases). The ends were cut back, 4 bases at V and 5 bases at J, with 11 bases in the middle. The CDR3 sequence is 14 residues long. CDR1 and CDR2 (germline): SGHVS, FQNEAQ.

This clonotype was seen ten or more times. The chain uses TRBV29-1 and TRBJ1-1; D remains unclear. The ends were cut back, 2 bases at V and 10 bases at J, with 11 bases in the middle. CDR1 SQVTM and CDR2 ANQGSEA come from the germline V gene. This CDR3 region has 11 residues. The CDR3 spells CSVETSKVAFF. DNA for the CDR3: TGCAGCGTTGAAACCTCAAAGGTAGCTTTCTTT.

This clonotype has a handful of counts. Written as DNA, the CDR3 is TGTGCCAGCAGCCGGAGTCGGGGCACCGGGGAGCTGTTTTTT. It is translated as CASSRSRGTGELFF. This chain links TRBV14 with TRBJ2-2, with a possible D match to TRBD2 (5 bases). This CDR3 comprises 14 residues. Trimming stripped 4 bases from V and 4 bases from J, with 10 bases between. Germline values: CDR1 SGHDN, CDR2 FVKESK.

V is TRBV18 and J is TRBJ2-7; D gene ambiguous. V lost 0 bases, J lost 2 bases, and 14 bases lay in between. The germline V gene has CDR1 KGHSH and CDR2 LQKENI. This CDR3 comprises 16 residues. The CDR3 protein is CASSPPKTSSPYEQYV. In nucleotides, the CDR3 is TGTGCCAGCTCACCACCGAAAACTTCCTCCCCCTACGAGCAGTACGTC.

The sample holds many counts of this clonotype. The gene calls are TRBV5-8 and TRBJ2-7; no reliable D call. CDR1 is SGHTS and CDR2 is YDEGEE in the germline V gene. The V end lost 3 bases, the J end lost 2 bases, and 9 bases lay between the germline ends. The CDR3 consists of 13 residues. The CDR3 coding sequence is TGTGCCAGCAGCTATGGCCTCGCCTACGAGCAGTACGTC. It encodes CASSYGLAYEQYV.

The V gene is TRBV27, the J gene TRBJ2-1; 11 bases align to TRBD1. The V gene end was trimmed by 4 bases and the J gene end by 8 bases; junction bases not matched to a gene: 7. The germline CDR1 and CDR2 sequences are MNHEY and SMNVEV (reference sequence). This CDR3 has 15 amino acids. CDR3 loop: CASSSRTGGRDEQFF. The CDR3, as DNA: TGTGCCAGCAGTTCGAGGACAGGGGGCCGGGATGAGCAGTTCTTC.

The V gene is TRBV12-3 or TRBV12-4, the J gene TRBJ1-5; 7 bases are a match to TRBD1. The V gene end was trimmed by 2 bases and the J gene end by 1 base; junction bases not matched to a gene: 2. CDR3 length: 15 residues. The CDR3 reads CASSLTGASNQPQHF. The CDR3 DNA reads TGTGCCAGCAGTTTAACAGGGGCCAGCAATCAGCCCCAGCATTTT.

CDR3 DNA sequence: TGTGCCAGCAGCTTGGGTGGCGTCTCCTACACAGATACGCAGTATTTT. Translating it yields CASSLGGVSYTDTQYF. The chain recombines TRBV5-4 with TRBJ2-3; D is uncertain. The V end lost 0 bases, the J end lost 2 bases, and 13 bases lay between the germline ends. CDR3 length equals 16 residues. The germline CDR1 and CDR2 sequences are SGHNT and YYREEE (reference sequence).

The chain uses TRBV5-1 and TRBJ2-7; TRBD2 matches at 9 bases. Looked up from germline, CDR1 is SGHRS and CDR2 is YFSETQ. The CDR3 extends over 16 amino acids. After removal of 4 bases from V and 0 bases from J, the junction contained 8 bases not matched to a gene. CDR3 nucleotide sequence: TGCGCCAGCAGCCCAACATCTAGCGGGAACTCCTACGAGCAGTACTTC. Encoded protein: CASSPTSSGNSYEQYF.

A few counts support this clonotype. V is TRBV5-1 and J is TRBJ1-5, with 7 positions matching TRBD1. The germline V gene encodes CDR1 SGHRS and CDR2 YFSETQ. The trim removed 4 bases at V and 7 bases at J, leaving 8 bases unmatched. The CDR3 extends over 14 amino acids. CDR3: CASSAGGEGQPQHF. The CDR3 DNA follows: TGCGCCAGCAGCGCAGGGGGAGAGGGGCAGCCCCAGCATTTT.

This clonotype has only a few counts. The genes are TRBV7-2 and TRBJ2-3; the D is unclear. The CDR3 loop spans 15 amino acids. Per the germline V gene, CDR1 is SGHTA and CDR2 is FQGNSA. Trimming took off 0 bases at V and 2 bases at J, with 9 bases between the two ends. The CDR3 spells CASSLARLVTDTQYF. The CDR3 region has the DNA TGTGCCAGCAGCTTAGCGCGTCTGGTCACAGATACGCAGTATTTT.

The rearrangement uses TRBV11-1 and TRBJ1-1; D gene ambiguous. Germline V gives CDR1 SGHAT, CDR2 FQDESV (reference sequence). V lost 4 bases, J lost 7 bases, and 10 bases lay in between. The CDR3 is made up of 12 amino acids. This CDR3 reads CASSSPALEAFF. The CDR3 bases are TGTGCCAGCAGCTCACCGGCCCTTGAAGCTTTCTTT.

At least ten counts were recorded for this clonotype. This chain links TRBV12-3 or TRBV12-4 with TRBJ1-5; D is possibly TRBD1 (6 bases). V was trimmed by 5 bases and J by 6 bases, leaving 14 bases between them. The CDR3 has 14 residues. The CDR3, as DNA: TGTGCCAGCAGTGTCCCGGGACACTTTCAGCCCCAGCATTTT. Its protein is CASSVPGHFQPQHF.

This clonotype was detected ten times or more. The rearrangement uses TRBV15 and TRBJ1-4; a possible D gene is TRBD1 (6 bases). The CDR3 loop spans 17 amino acids. Germline V gene lookup returns CDR1 LNHNV and CDR2 YYDKDF (reference sequence). V lost 0 bases, J lost 0 bases, and 11 bases lay in between. CDR3 nucleotide sequence: TGTGCCACCAGCAGAGATCTAGGGGGGGCAACTAATGAAAAACTGTTTTTT. Translation: CATSRDLGGATNEKLFF.

This clonotype was seen many times. The chain joins TRBV12-3 or TRBV12-4 to TRBJ1-1; D possibly corresponds to TRBD1 (6 bases). Trimming took 4 bases from V and 0 from J, leaving 12 bases between them. CDR3 length equals 15 residues. The CDR3 reads CASSSTGGLNTEAFF. CDR3 in DNA: TGTGCCAGCAGTTCGACCGGGGGCCTGAACACTGAAGCTTTCTTT.

At least ten counts were recorded for this clonotype. V is TRBV12-3 or TRBV12-4 and J is TRBJ1-3; the D gene is possibly TRBD1 (6 bases). This CDR3 has 13 amino acids. V dropped 10 bases and J dropped 0 bases, with 10 bases sitting between them. The CDR3 spells CATQDSSGNTIYF. The CDR3 nucleotides are TGTGCCACCCAGGACAGCTCTGGAAACACCATATATTTT.

This clonotype was found many times. The rearrangement links TRBV7-2 to TRBJ1-5, with no clear D. Trimming cost V 6 bases and J 2 bases, with 11 bases left between them. CDR1 is SGHTA and CDR2 is FQGNSA in the germline V gene. The CDR3 consists of 14 residues. Here the CDR3 DNA reads TGTGCCAGCAGTGAACAGAGAGGCAATCAGCCCCAGCATTTT. Translated: CASSEQRGNQPQHF.

This clonotype was picked up many times. The J gene is TRBJ2-1, the V gene TRBV12-3 or TRBV12-4; D is ambiguous. The CDR3 loop spans 17 amino acids. V dropped 6 bases and J dropped 0 bases, with 18 bases sitting between them. The DNA of the CDR3 is TGTGCCAGCAGCCCACTGGGATTTTCGAGCTCCTACAATGAGCAGTTCTTC. Protein sequence: CASSPLGFSSSYNEQFF.

This clonotype occurred a few times. The genes are TRBV20-1 and TRBJ2-7; 8 bases line up with TRBD2. The germline gives CDR1 DFQATT, CDR2 SNEGSKA (reference sequence). CDR3 size: 14 residues. J gave up 6 bases and V 0 bases, and 7 bases lay outside the gene matches. In nucleotides, the CDR3 is TGCAGTGCTAGAGAGGGGAGCGGGAGTACCGAGCAGTACGTC. This sequence encodes CSAREGSGSTEQYV.